The sequence of this T cell receptor (beta chain) was determined in a study of cytomegalovirus exposure and HLA in healthy donors. CDR1 is WSHSY and CDR2 is SAAADI in the germline V gene. Trimming shortened V by 1 base and J by 0 bases, and 8 bases separated the two germline ends. The CDR3 totals 15 residues. PCR was performed using 60 Vbeta and 13 Jbeta primers. Produced via immunoSEQ multiplex PCR; TCRdb's table is partial and in-frame only. In the table there are roughly 130,000 clones, about 80% of which are singletons. Study outcomes and limitations: Reports indicated that the classifier achieved high specificity and sensitivity in diagnosing cytomegalovirus status. Sequencing depth across donors, presence/absence analyses assumed, was roughly uniform. About 87% or about 30% of the time was how often most TCR beta V segments were productive, according to an earlier analysis.

Regarding this clone: Antigen specificity is unknown.

The clonotype comes from a middle-aged man in good health and CMV-seronegative. The chain links TRBV10-2 to TRBJ2-3; D possibly corresponds to TRBD2 (6 bases). The sample comprised PBMCs. CDR3 residues: CASSELAASTDTQYF. The CDR3 region has the DNA TGCGCCAGCAGTGAGTTAGCGGCTAGCACAGATACGCAGTATTTT.